This T cell receptor (beta chain) was recovered during a study of beta chain features in type 1 diabetes. As for this clone: The antigen is undetermined.

Looked up from germline, CDR1 is SGHAT and CDR2 is FQNNGV. The CDR3 is 14 amino acids. Unmatched junction bases numbered 5, after V lost 6 bases and J lost 2 bases. All of the isolated RNA was reverse transcribed, so expressed TCRB transcripts were sequenced. Mean read depth for naive, central memory and regulatory T cell samples was several million reads. The assay was immunoSEQ multiplex PCR, and TCRdb's table has in-frame clones only and misses some. The table shows some 900,000 clones, with 15% to 20% occurring only once. Study-level results: Moderately but significantly shorter TCRB CDR3s were found in Type 1 diabetes patients in all four CD4+ subsets.

The specimen sequenced was naive CD4+ T cells from blood. The chain uses TRBV11-2 and TRBJ2-7, with 9 bases aligning to TRBD2. The origin of this receptor is a woman under 30 in good health. In DNA, the CDR3 is TGTGCCAGCAGATCTAGCGGGAAACCCTACGAGCAGTACTTC. Its translation is CASRSSGKPYEQYF.